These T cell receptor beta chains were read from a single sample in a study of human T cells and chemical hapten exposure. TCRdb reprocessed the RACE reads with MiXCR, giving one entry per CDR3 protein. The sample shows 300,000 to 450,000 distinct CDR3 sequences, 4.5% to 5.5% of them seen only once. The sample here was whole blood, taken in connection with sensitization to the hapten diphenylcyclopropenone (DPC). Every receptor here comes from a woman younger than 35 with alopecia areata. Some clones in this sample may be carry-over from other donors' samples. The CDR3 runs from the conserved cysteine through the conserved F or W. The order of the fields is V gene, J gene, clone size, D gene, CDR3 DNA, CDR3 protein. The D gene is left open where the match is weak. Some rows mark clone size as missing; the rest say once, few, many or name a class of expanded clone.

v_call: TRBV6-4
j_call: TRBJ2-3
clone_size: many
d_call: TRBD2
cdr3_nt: TGTGCCAGCAGTGCGTCTAGCGGGGGTAGCACAGATACGCAGTATTTT
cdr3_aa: CASSASSGGSTDTQYF

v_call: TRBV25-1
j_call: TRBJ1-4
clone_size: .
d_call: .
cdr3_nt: TGTGCCAGCAGATCGGACGGCTATGCAACTAATGAAAAACTGTTTTTT
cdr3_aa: CASRSDGYATNEKLFF

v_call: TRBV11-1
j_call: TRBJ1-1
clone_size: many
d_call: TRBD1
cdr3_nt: TGTGCCAGCCGCTGGAACAGGGGGAACACTGAAGCTTTCTTT
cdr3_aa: CASRWNRGNTEAFF

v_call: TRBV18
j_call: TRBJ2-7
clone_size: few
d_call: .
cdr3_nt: TGTGCCAGCTCACCCAGGGGAAACGAGCAGTACTTC
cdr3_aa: CASSPRGNEQYF

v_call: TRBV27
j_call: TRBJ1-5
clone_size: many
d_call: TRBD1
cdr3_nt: TGTGCCAGCAGTCCCCTCAGGGGGACTCTTTATAGCAATCAGCCCCAGCATTTT
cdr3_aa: CASSPLRGTLYSNQPQHF

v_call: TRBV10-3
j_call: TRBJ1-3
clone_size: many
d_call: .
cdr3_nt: TGTGCCATCAGCATTCAGGCGAACTCTGGAAACACCATATATTTT
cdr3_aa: CAISIQANSGNTIYF

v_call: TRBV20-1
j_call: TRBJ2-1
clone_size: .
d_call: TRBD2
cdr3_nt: TGCAGTGCTTTTAGCGGGGGGGCCGGGTTATACAATGAGCAGTTCTTC
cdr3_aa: CSAFSGGAGLYNEQFF

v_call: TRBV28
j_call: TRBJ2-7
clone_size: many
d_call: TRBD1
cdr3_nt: TGTGCCAGCAGTTTCACGGACAGGGCGAGCTCCTACGAGCAGTACTTC
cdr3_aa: CASSFTDRASSYEQYF

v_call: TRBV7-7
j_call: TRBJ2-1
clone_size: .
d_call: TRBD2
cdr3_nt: TGTGCTAGCAGCGAGGGACTAGCCATCCCTCCCGAGCAGTTCTTC
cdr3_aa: CASSEGLAIPPEQFF

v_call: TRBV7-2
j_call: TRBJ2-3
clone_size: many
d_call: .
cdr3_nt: TGTGCCAGCAGCTTATTCGCAGATACGCAGTATTTT
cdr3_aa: CASSLFADTQYF

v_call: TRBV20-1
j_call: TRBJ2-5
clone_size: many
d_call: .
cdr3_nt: TGCAGTGCTAGAGTTTCCCGCCAAGAGACCCAGTACTTC
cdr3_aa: CSARVSRQETQYF

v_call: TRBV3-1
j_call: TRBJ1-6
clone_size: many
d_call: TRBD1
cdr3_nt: TGTGCCAGCAGCCAACGGACAGGGGATTCACCCCTCCACTTT
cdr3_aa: CASSQRTGDSPLHF

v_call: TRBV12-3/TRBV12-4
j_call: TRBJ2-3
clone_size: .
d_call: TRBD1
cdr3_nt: TGTGCCAGCAGTGTAACAGGGGGACCAGATACGCAGTATTTT
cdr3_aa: CASSVTGGPDTQYF

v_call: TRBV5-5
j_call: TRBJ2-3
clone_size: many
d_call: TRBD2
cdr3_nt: TGTGCCAGCAGCTACCTTACTAGCGGTGGCACAGATACGCAGTATTTT
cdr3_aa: CASSYLTSGGTDTQYF

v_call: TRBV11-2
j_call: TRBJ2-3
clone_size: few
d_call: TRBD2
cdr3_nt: TGTGCCAGCAGCCCGGGACTAGCGGGCTCAGATACGCAGTATTTT
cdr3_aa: CASSPGLAGSDTQYF

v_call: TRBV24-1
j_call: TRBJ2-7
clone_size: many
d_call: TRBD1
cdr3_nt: TGTGCCACCAGTGATTTGACTCCCACAGGGGTAACCGAGCAGTACTTC
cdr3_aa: CATSDLTPTGVTEQYF

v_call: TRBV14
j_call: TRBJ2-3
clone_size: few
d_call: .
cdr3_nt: TGTGCCAGCGGGGGCGGGGGAAGAACGCAGTATTTT
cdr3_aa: CASGGGGRTQYF

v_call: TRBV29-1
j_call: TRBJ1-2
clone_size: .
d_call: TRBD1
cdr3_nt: TGCAGCGTCCTACCCGGGACAGGGCTTTCGAACTATGGCTACACCTTC
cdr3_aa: CSVLPGTGLSNYGYTF

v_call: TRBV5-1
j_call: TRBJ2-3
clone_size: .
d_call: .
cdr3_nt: TGCGCCAGCAGCGCGGACAGTTTCACAGATACGCAGTATTTT
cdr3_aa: CASSADSFTDTQYF

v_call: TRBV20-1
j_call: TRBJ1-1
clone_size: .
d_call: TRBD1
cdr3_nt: TGCAGTGGTATGCGCGGGACAGGGGATTATCCTGAAGCTTTCTTT
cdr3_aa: CSGMRGTGDYPEAFF

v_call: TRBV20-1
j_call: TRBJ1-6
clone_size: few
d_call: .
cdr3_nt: TGCAGTGCTAGACGCACAGGGAAGCCGGAGAATTCACCCCTCCACTTT
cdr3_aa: CSARRTGKPENSPLHF

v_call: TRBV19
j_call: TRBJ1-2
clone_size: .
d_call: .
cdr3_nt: TGTGCCAGTAGTATCCGGGCAGGCCATGGCTACACCTTC
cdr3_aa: CASSIRAGHGYTF

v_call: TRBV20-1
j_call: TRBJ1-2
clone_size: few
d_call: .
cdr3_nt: TGCAGTGCCAGACCGATGGGGGGGTCTGGCTACACCTTC
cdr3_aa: CSARPMGGSGYTF

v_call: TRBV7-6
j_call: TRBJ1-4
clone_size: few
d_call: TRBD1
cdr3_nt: TGTGCCAGCAGCTTAGGTCTGGACAGGGGGGGCGAGGAACTGTTTTTT
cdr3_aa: CASSLGLDRGGEELFF

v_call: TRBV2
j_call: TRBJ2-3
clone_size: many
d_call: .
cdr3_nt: TGTGCCAGCAGTATAAGCACAGATACGCAGTATTTT
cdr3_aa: CASSISTDTQYF

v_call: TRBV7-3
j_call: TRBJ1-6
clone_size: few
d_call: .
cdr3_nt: TGTGCCAGCAGCCCCCGTAATAATTCACCCCTCCACTTT
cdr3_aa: CASSPRNNSPLHF

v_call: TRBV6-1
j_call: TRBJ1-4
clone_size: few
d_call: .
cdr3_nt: TGTGCCAGCAGGGACACTCTGGCCCCAAATGAAAAACTGTTTTTT
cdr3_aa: CASRDTLAPNEKLFF

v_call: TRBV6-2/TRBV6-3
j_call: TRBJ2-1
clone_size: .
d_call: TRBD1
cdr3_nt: TGTGCCAGCAGTTCTCCGGACAGGGTTCTACAGGAGCAGTTCTTC
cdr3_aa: CASSSPDRVLQEQFF

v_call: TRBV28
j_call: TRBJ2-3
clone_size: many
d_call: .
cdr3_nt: TGTGCCAGCAGGTCTGCTAGCGCCATAGATACGCAGTATTTT
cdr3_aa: CASRSASAIDTQYF

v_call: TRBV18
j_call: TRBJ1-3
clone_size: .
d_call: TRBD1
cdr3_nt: TGTGCCAGCTCATCCGGGACAGGGACAACTGGAAACACCATATATTTT
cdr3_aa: CASSSGTGTTGNTIYF

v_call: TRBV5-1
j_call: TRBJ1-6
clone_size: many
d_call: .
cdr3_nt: TGCGCCAGCAGCTTGGGTTGGCAGGATAATTCACCCCTCCACTTT
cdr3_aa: CASSLGWQDNSPLHF

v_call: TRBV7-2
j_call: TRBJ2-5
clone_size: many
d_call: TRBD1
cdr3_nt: TGTGCCAGCAGCTTTTTTACAGGGGGAGAGACCCAGTACTTC
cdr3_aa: CASSFFTGGETQYF

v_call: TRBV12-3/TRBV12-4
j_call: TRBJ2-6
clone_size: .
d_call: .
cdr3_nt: TGTGCCAGCAGTGGTACAGGGACTGGGGCCAACGTCCTGACTTTC
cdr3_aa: CASSGTGTGANVLTF

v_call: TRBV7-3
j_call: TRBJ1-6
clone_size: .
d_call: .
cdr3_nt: TGTGCCAGCAGCTCCTCCGGGACTGCAAATTCACCCCTCCACTTT
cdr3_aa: CASSSSGTANSPLHF

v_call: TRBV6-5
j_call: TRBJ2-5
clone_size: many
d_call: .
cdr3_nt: TGTGCCAGCAGTCCGGACATGGGCTTCCAAGAGACCCAGTACTTC
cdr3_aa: CASSPDMGFQETQYF

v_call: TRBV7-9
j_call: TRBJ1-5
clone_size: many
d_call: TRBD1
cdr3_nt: TGTGCCAGCAGCAATGGACAGGGAGGTCAGCCCCAGCATTTT
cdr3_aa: CASSNGQGGQPQHF

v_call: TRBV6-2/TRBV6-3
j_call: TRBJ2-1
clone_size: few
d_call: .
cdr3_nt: TGTGCCAGCAGTTACCTAGCTGGAGTCGGCCGGGATGAGCAGTTCTTC
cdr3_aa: CASSYLAGVGRDEQFF

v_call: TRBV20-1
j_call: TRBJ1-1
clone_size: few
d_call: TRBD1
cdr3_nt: TGCAGTGCTCGGGACAGGGGGCAGACTGAAGCTTTCTTT
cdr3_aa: CSARDRGQTEAFF

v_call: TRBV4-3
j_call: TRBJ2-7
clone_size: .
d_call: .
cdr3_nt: TGCGCCAGCAGCCAAGTCTGGGGGCTAGGCGAGCAGTACTTC
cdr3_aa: CASSQVWGLGEQYF

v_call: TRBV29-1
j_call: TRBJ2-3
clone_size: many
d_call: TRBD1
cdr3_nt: TGCAGCGCGGGCCCGGTTCCGGGACAGGGCTCAGATACGCAGTATTTT
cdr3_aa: CSAGPVPGQGSDTQYF

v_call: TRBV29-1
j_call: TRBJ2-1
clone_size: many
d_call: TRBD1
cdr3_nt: TGCAGCGTCGGACAGGGGGCGGAGTGGAATGAGCAGTTCTTC
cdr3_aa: CSVGQGAEWNEQFF

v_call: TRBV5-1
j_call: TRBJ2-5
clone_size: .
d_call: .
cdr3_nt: TGCGCCAGCAGCCCCCAAGACTCGCTGGAGACCCAGTACTTC
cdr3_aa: CASSPQDSLETQYF

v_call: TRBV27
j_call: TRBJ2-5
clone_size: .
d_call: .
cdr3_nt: TGTGCCAGCAGTGGGGGGTCCGTAAAAGAGACCCAGTACTTC
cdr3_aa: CASSGGSVKETQYF